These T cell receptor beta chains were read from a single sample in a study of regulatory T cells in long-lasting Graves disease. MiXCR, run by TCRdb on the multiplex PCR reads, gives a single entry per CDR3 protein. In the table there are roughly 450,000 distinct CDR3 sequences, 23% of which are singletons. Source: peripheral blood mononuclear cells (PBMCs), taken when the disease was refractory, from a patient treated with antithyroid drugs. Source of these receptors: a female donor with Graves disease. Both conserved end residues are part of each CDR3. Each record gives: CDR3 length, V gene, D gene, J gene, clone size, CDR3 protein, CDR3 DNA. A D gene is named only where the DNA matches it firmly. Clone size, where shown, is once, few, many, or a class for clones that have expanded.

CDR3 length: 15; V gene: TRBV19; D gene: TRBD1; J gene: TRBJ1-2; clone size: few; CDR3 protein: CASKTRGQGAYGYTF; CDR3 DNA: TGTGCCAGTAAGACCCGGGGACAGGGGGCCTATGGCTACACCTTC
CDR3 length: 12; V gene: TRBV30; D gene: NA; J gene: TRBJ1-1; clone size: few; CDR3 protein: CAWSQRSTEAFF; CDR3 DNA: TGTGCCTGGAGTCAGAGGAGCACTGAAGCTTTCTTT
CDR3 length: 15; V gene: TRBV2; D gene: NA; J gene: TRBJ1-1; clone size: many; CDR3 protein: CASSEVPGATRGAFF; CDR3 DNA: TGTGCCAGCAGTGAAGTCCCAGGGGCCACTCGTGGAGCTTTCTTT
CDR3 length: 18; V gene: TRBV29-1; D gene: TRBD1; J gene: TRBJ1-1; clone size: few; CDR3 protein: CSVNFKPGTGGPLTEAFF; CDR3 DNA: TGCAGCGTGAATTTTAAACCCGGGACAGGGGGTCCCCTAACTGAAGCTTTCTTT
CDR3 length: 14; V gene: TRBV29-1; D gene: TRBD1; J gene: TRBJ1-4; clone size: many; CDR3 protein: CSAQSGQGEEKLFF; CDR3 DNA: TGCAGCGCCCAATCGGGACAGGGCGAGGAAAAACTGTTTTTT
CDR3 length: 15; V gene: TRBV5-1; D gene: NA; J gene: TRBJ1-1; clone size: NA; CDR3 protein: CASSLTTGMNAEAFF; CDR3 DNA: TGCGCCAGCAGCTTGACGACAGGTATGAACGCTGAAGCTTTCTTT
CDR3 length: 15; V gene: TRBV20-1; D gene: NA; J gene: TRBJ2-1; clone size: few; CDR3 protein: CSARASMGARNEQFF; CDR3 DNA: TGCAGTGCTAGAGCCTCCATGGGAGCGCGGAATGAGCAGTTCTTC
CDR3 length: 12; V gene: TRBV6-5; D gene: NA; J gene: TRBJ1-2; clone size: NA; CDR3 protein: CASSYEGFDYTF; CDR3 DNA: TGTGCCAGCAGTTACGAAGGGTTTGACTACACCTTC
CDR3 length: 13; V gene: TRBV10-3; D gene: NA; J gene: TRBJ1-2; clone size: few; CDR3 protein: CATGTMDVGGYTF; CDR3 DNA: TGTGCCACCGGGACAATGGACGTTGGAGGCTACACCTTC
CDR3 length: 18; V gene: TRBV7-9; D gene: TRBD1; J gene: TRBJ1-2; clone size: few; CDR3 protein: CASYPPGQGRKMNYGYTF; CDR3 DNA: TGTGCCAGCTACCCCCCGGGACAGGGGCGCAAGATGAACTATGGCTACACCTTC
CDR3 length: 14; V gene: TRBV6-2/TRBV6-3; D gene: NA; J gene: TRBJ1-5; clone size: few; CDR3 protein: CASREGGGNQPQHF; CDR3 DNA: TGTGCCAGCAGGGAAGGGGGGGGCAATCAGCCCCAGCATTTT
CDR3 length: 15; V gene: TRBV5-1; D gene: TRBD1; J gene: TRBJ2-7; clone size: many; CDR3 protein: CASSSAGTGGYEQYF; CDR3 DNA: TGTGCCAGCAGTTCAGCCGGGACAGGGGGGTACGAGCAGTACTTC
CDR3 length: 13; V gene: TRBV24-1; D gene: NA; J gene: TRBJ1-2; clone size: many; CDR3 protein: CATSDLNGDGYTF; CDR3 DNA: TGTGCCACCAGTGATTTGAACGGGGATGGCTACACCTTC
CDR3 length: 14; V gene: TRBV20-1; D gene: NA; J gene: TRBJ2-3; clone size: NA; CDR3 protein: CSLQQAHSTDTQYF; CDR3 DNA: TGCAGTCTCCAACAGGCTCATAGCACAGATACGCAGTATTTT
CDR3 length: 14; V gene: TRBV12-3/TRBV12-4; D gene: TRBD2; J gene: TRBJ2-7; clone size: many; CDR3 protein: CASSLGTTAYEQYF; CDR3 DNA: TGTGCCAGCAGTTTGGGGACTACGGCCTACGAGCAGTACTTC
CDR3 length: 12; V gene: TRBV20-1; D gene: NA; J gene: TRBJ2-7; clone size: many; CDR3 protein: CSEGTVLDEQYF; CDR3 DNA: TGCAGTGAGGGTACGGTCTTGGACGAGCAGTACTTC
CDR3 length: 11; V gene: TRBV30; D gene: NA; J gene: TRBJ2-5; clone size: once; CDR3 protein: CAWSGAGTQYF; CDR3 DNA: TGTGCCTGGAGTGGTGCCGGGACCCAGTACTTC
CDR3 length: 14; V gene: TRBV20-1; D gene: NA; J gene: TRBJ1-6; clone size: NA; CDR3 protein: CSARAQGVYSPLHF; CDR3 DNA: TGCAGTGCTAGAGCGCAGGGTGTTTATTCACCCCTCCACTTT
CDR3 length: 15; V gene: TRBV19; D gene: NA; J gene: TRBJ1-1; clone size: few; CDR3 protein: CASSVNPGSDTEAFF; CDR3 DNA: TGTGCCAGTAGTGTAAACCCCGGGAGTGACACTGAAGCTTTCTTT
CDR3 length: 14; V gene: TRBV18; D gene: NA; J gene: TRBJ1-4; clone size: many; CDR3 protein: CASSPTGINEKLFF; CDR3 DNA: TGTGCCAGCTCACCGACGGGGATTAATGAAAAACTGTTTTTT
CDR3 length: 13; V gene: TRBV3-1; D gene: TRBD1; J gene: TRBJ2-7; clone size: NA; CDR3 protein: CASSDRGNYEQYF; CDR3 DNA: TGTGCCAGCAGCGACAGGGGGAACTACGAGCAGTACTTC
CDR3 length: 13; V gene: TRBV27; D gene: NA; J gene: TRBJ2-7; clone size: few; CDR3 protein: CASSLSQDYEQYF; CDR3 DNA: TGTGCCAGCAGTTTATCTCAGGACTACGAGCAGTACTTC
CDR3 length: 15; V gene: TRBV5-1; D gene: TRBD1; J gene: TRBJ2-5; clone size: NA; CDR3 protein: CASSATGQQAETQYF; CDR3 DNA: TGCGCCAGCAGCGCCACGGGACAGCAAGCGGAGACCCAGTACTTC
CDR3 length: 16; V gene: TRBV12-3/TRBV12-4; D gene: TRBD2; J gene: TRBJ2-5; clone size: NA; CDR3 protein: CASSLRAGLLQETQYF; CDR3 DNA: TGTGCCAGCAGTTTAAGAGCGGGACTCCTCCAAGAGACCCAGTACTTC
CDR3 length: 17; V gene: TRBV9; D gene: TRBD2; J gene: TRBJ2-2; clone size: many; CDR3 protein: CASSVDQLAAITGELFF; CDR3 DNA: TGTGCCAGCAGCGTAGACCAACTAGCGGCTATCACCGGGGAGCTGTTTTTT
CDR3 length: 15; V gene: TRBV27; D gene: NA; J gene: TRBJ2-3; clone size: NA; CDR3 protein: CASSLMTPPQNTQYF; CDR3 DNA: TGTGCCAGCAGTTTAATGACTCCCCCACAGAATACGCAGTATTTT
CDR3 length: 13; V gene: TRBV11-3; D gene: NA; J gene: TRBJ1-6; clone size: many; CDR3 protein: CASSFGANSPLHF; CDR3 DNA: TGTGCCAGCAGCTTCGGGGCTAATTCACCCCTCCACTTT
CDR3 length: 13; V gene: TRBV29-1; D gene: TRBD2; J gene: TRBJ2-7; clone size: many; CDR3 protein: CSVAGGFAYEQYF; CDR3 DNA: TGCAGCGTCGCGGGAGGGTTCGCCTACGAGCAGTACTTC
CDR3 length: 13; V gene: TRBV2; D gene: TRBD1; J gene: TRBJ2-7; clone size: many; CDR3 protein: CASSGQGPYEQYF; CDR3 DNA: TGTGCCAGCTCGGGACAGGGACCCTACGAGCAGTACTTC
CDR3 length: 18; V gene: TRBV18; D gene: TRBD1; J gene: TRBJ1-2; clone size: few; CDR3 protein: CASSPSPGQGASNYGYTF; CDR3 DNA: TGTGCCAGCTCACCATCCCCAGGACAGGGGGCAAGTAACTATGGCTACACCTTC
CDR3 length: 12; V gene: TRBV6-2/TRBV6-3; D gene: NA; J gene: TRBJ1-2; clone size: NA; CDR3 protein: CATTRANYGYTF; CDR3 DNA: TGTGCCACTACAAGGGCTAACTATGGCTACACCTTC
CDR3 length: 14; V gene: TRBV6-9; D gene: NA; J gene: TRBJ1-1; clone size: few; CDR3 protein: CASSSQGRVTEAFF; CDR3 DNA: TGTGCCAGCAGTTCTCAAGGCCGCGTCACTGAAGCTTTCTTT
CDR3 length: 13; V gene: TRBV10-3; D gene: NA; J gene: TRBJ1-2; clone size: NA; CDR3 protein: CAISAGVGYGYTF; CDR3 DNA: TGTGCCATCAGTGCAGGGGTTGGCTATGGCTACACCTTC
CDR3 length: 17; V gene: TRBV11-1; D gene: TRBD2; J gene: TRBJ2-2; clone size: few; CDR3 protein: CASSPRTSGANTGELFF; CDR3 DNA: TGTGCCAGCAGCCCTAGGACTAGCGGAGCGAACACCGGGGAGCTGTTTTTT
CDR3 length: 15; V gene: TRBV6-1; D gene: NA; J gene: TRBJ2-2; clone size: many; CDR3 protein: CATSALATLTGELFF; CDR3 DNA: TGTGCCACCTCAGCACTGGCAACCTTGACCGGGGAGCTGTTTTTT
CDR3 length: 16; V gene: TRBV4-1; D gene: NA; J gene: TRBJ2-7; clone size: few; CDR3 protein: CASSQGAHIYAYEQYF; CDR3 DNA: TGCGCCAGCAGCCAGGGGGCGCATATCTATGCCTACGAGCAGTACTTC